The rows below give T cell receptor beta chains drawn from one sample of a study of blood T cell repertoires in COVID-19. Profiled with immunoSEQ multiplex PCR; TCRdb holds only in-frame clones, not every one. The table shows about 220,000 clones, with approximately 85% occurring only once. Material for sequencing was peripheral blood. These receptors came from a woman in her 70s with COVID-19, enrolled during active disease. Both conserved end residues are part of each CDR3. The D gene is left open where the match is weak.

d_call,cdr3_length,v_call,j_call,cdr3_aa,cdr3_nt
TRBD2,17,TRBV15,TRBJ2-7,CATSRRLAGGLTYEQYF,TGTGCCACATCGCGCCGACTAGCGGGAGGGCTAACCTACGAGCAGTACTTC
TRBD1,15,TRBV5-1,TRBJ1-2,CASSEPGQGLLGYTF,TGCGCCAGCAGCGAACCGGGACAGGGGTTATTGGGCTACACCTTC
TRBD1,13,TRBV19,TRBJ1-5,CASGSQGDQPQHF,TGTGCCAGTGGATCACAGGGGGATCAGCCCCAGCATTTT
TRBD1,13,TRBV30,TRBJ1-1,CAWSGRGDTEAFF,TGTGCCTGGAGTGGCAGGGGGGACACTGAAGCTTTCTTT
TRBD1,15,TRBV3-1/TRBV3-2,TRBJ2-7,CASSQDPTGPYEQYF,TGTGCCAGCAGCCAAGATCCGACAGGGCCCTACGAGCAGTACTTC
TRBD2,18,TRBV6-2/TRBV6-3,TRBJ2-1,CASSSPRSGRSTYNEQFF,TGTGCCAGCAGTTCCCCCCGTAGCGGGAGGAGCACCTACAATGAGCAGTTCTTC
-,14,TRBV18,TRBJ2-5,CASSPQEGRETQYF,TGTGCCAGCTCACCACAGGAGGGTCGAGAGACCCAGTACTTC
TRBD1,16,TRBV24-1,TRBJ2-1,CATSDPTGGNYNEQFF,TGTGCCACCAGTGACCCTACAGGGGGTAACTACAATGAGCAGTTCTTC
TRBD2,17,TRBV7-8,TRBJ2-1,CASSFRLAGPLLNEQFF,TGTGCCAGCAGCTTCCGACTAGCGGGTCCGTTGCTCAATGAGCAGTTCTTC
TRBD2,15,TRBV7-6,TRBJ2-1,CASSMGLAGLNEQFF,TGTGCCAGCAGCATGGGACTAGCGGGACTCAATGAGCAGTTCTTC